This T cell receptor beta chain was profiled in a study of cytomegalovirus exposure and HLA in healthy donors. The PCR contained 60 Vbeta and 13 Jbeta primers. Libraries were prepared by immunoSEQ multiplex PCR; TCRdb keeps only in-frame clonotypes and omits some of them. The data show over 250,000 clones, around 65% seen once. Points from the study as a whole: A later analysis linked around 17,000 TCR beta sequences to HLA alleles at 0.05 false discovery rate.

On this clone itself: Its target is not known.

V shed 4 bases and J 9 bases; nucleotides not matched to a gene: 8. The V gene's germline CDR1 is KGHSH and CDR2 LQKENI. There are 14 residues in the CDR3. The TCR was taken from a female donor in good health and CMV-seronegative. Sequencing used PBMCs. The chain carries TRBV18 and TRBJ2-1; 8 nucleotides line up with TRBD2. Here the CDR3 DNA reads TGTGCCAGCTCACTTCGGGAGGGTTCTTCTGAGCAGTTCTTC. Translation: CASSLREGSSEQFF.